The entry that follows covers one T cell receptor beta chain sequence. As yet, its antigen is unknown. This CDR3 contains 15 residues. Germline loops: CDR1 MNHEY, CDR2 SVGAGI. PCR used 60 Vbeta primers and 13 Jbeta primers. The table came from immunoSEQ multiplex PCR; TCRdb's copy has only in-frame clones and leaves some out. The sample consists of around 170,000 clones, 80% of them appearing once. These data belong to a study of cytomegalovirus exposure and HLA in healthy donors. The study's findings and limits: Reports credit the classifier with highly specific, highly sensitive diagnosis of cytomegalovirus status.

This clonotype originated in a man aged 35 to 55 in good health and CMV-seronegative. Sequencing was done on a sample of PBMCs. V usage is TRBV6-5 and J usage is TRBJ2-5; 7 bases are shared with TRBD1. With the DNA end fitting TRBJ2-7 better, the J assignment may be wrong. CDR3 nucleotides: TGTGCCAGCACCCGGGCGACAGGGATCCGTTCCGAGCAGTACTTC. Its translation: CASTRATGIRSEQYF.